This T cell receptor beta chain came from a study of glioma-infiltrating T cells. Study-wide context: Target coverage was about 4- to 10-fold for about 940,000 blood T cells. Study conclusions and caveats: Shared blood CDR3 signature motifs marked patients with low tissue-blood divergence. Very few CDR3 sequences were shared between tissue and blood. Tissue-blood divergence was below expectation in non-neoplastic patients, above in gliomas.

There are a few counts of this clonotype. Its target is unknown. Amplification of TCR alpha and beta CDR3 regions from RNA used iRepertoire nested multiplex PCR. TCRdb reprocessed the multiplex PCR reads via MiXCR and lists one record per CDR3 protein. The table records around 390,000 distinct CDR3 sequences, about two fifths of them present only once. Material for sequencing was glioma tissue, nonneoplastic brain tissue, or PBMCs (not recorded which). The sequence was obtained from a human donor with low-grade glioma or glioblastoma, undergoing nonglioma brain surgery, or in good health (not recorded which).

The CDR3 sequence is CASRPPTLSTEAFF. In DNA, the CDR3 is TGTGCCAGCAGACCGCCGACATTGAGCACTGAAGCTTTCTTT. The chain has TRBV7-9 and TRBJ1-1; D ambiguous. With 6 bases removed from V and 4 bases from J, the gap between germline ends came to 15 bases. Germline V lookup: CDR1 SEHNR, CDR2 FQNEAQ (reference sequence). The CDR3 covers 14 residues.